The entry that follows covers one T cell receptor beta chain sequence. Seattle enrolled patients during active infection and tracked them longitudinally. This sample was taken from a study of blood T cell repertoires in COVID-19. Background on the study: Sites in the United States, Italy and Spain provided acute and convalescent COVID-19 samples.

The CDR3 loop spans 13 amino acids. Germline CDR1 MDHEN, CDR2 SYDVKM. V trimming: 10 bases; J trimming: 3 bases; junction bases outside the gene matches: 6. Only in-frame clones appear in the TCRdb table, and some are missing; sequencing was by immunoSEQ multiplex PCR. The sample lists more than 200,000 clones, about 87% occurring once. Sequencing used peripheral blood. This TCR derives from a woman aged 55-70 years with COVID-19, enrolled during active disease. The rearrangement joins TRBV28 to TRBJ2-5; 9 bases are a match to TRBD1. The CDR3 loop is CATQDRGKETQYF. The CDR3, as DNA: TGTGCCACCCAGGACAGGGGAAAAGAGACCCAGTACTTC.